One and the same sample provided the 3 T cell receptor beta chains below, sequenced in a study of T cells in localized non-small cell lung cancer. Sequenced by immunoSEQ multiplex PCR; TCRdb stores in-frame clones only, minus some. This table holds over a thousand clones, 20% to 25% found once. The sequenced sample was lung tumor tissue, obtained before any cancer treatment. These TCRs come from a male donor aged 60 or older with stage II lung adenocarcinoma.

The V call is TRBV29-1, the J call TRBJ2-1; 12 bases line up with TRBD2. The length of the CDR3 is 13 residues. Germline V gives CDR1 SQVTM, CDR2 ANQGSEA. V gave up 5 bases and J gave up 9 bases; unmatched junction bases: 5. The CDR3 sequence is CSVRLAGDGEQFF. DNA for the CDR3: TGCAGCGTTCGACTAGCGGGAGATGGTGAGCAGTTCTTC.

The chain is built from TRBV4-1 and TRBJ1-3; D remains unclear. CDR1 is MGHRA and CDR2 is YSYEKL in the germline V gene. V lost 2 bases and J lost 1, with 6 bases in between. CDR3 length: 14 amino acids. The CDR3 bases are TGCGCCAGCAGCCAATCGAGGTCTGGAAACACCATATATTTT. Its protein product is CASSQSRSGNTIYF.

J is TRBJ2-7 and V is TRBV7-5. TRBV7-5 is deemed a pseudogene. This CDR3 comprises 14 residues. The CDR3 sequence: CASSSTDGAYEQYF. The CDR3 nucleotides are TGTGCCAGCAGCTCCACGGACGGAGCCTACGAGCAGTACTTC.